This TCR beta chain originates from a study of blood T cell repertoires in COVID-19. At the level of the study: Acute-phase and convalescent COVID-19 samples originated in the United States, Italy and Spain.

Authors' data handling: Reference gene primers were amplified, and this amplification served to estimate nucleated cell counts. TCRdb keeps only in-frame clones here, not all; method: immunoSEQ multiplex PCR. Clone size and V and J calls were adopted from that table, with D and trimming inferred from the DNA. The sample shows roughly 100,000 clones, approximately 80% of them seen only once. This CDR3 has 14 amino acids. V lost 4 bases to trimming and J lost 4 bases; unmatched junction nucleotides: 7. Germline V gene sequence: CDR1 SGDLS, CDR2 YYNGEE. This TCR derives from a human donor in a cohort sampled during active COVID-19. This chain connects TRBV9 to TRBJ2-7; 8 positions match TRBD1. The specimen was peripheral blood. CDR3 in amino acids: CASSFGQGPYEQYF. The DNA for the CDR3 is TGTGCCAGCAGCTTTGGACAGGGTCCATACGAGCAGTACTTC.